The 5 T cell receptor beta chains in this list originate from one sample, sequenced in a study of blood T cells in healthy people across ages. PCR was performed a second time for about 7 to 11 cycles using a sample-barcoded 5' primer and a J-beta primer mix. TCRdb processed the 5' RACE reads anew with MiXCR; each CDR3 protein has one entry. There are approximately 800,000 distinct CDR3 sequences in the sample; under 40% occur only once, and 13% lies in the top ten. Sequences were obtained from blood. The receptors originated from a man aged 18 to 29 in good health.

This clonotype was counted a single time. This sequence joins TRBV6-2 or TRBV6-3 and TRBJ2-7; 8 bases align to TRBD1. CDR1 and CDR2 from the germline V gene are MNHEY and SVGEGT. The CDR3 is made up of 14 amino acids. Trimming at V came to 6 bases and at J to 1 base, leaving 5 bases not matched to a gene. CDR3 coding DNA: TGTGCCAGCAGACGGACAGGGCCGTCCTACGAGCAGTACTTC. It codes for CASRRTGPSYEQYF.

This clonotype was seen repeatedly, ten times or more. The genes are TRBV20-1 and TRBJ2-1; D is ambiguous. In germline, CDR1 is DFQATT, CDR2 SNEGSKA (reference sequence). There are 11 residues in the CDR3. V was pared by 3 bases and J by 9 bases, with 9 bases between. DNA for the CDR3: TGCAGTGCTAGTGGGTCGGGTGAGCAGTTCTTC. Protein product: CSASGSGEQFF.

This clonotype was seen only a few times. The chain combines TRBV20-1 with TRBJ1-2; weak D call: TRBD1 (5 bases). Germline V gene lookup returns CDR1 DFQATT and CDR2 SNEGSKA (reference sequence). V gave up 5 bases and J gave up 7 bases, with 14 bases separating them. This CDR3 region has 12 residues. CDR3 amino acids: CSASLDSSGYTF. DNA for the CDR3: TGCAGTGCTTCCCTCGACAGTAGTGGCTACACCTTC.

This chain connects TRBV20-1 to TRBJ2-5, with D perhaps TRBD1 or TRBD2 (5 bases each). The germline CDR1 and CDR2 sequences are DFQATT and SNEGSKA (reference sequence). V gave up 3 bases and J gave up 5 bases, with 13 bases separating them. The CDR3 contains 13 residues. CDR3 in DNA: TGCAGTGCTAGTTCGAGGGGCAGGGAGACCCAGTACTTC. Amino acid sequence: CSASSRGRETQYF.

The chain joins TRBV4-3 to TRBJ2-1, with TRBD2 matching over 8 bases. The J call may be wrong; the DNA end is better matched by TRBJ2-7. Germline lookup yields CDR1 LGHNA and CDR2 YSLEER. The CDR3 consists of 18 residues. CDR3 protein: CASSQDWGLVGSYNEQYF. Here the CDR3 DNA reads TGCGCCAGCAGCCAAGATTGGGGACTAGTAGGGTCCTACAATGAGCAGTACTTC.